One sample yielded the 21 T cell receptor beta chains listed below, sequenced in a study of cytomegalovirus exposure and HLA in healthy donors. 60 Vbeta and 13 Jbeta primers were used in PCR. Profiled with immunoSEQ multiplex PCR; TCRdb holds only in-frame clones, not every one. This sample has 100,000 to 150,000 clones, with more than 75% found just once. The specimen was PBMCs. All receptors come from a man aged 40-49 years in good health and CMV-seronegative.

The chain joins TRBV19 to TRBJ1-3, with D unclear. The CDR3 extends over 12 amino acids. Germline V CDR1 and CDR2: LNHDA, SQIVND (reference sequence). Between the trimmed V and J ends, which lost 6 bases and 0 bases, there was a span of 3 bases. As DNA, the CDR3 is TGTGCCAGTAGCTACTCTGGAAACACCATATATTTT. This gives the protein CASSYSGNTIYF.

This clone was observed a single time. This chain links TRBV2 with TRBJ1-6, with 9 bases identical to TRBD1. The length of the CDR3 is 15 residues. V trimming: 7 bases; J trimming: 6 bases; junction bases outside the gene matches: 7. The V gene's germline CDR1 is SNHLY and CDR2 FYNNEI. The CDR3 spells CASTTGGAFNSPLHF. CDR3 sequence (DNA): TGTGCCAGCACCACAGGGGGCGCTTTTAATTCACCCCTCCACTTT.

The V call is TRBV5-6, the J call TRBJ2-7; D is possibly TRBD2 (5 bases). CDR1 SGHDT and CDR2 YYEEEE come from the germline V gene. The CDR3 covers 13 residues. V was cut by 4 bases and J by 7 bases, with 15 bases left in between. CDR3 sequence: CASSPGSVVEQYF. CDR3 nucleotides: TGTGCCAGCAGCCCGGGATCCGTGGTTGAGCAGTACTTC.

The V gene is TRBV20-1, the J gene TRBJ2-1, with no clear D. The CDR3 is 10 residues long. Germline V CDR1 and CDR2: DFQATT, SNEGSKA (reference sequence). Trimming pared 6 bases from V and 4 bases from J, leaving 4 bases between. CDR3 nucleotides: TGCAGTGCGGCTTACAATGAGCAGTTCTTC. Translation: CSAAYNEQFF.

The chain couples TRBV27 to TRBJ2-7; 12 nucleotides match TRBD2. CDR1 is MNHEY, CDR2 SMNVEV, per germline (reference sequence). V shed 5 bases and J 4 bases; nucleotides not matched to a gene: 6. The CDR3 has 15 residues. The CDR3 region is CASSGLAGGYYEQYF. The DNA of the CDR3 is TGTGCCAGCAGTGGGCTAGCGGGGGGGTATTACGAGCAGTACTTC.

As to this clone: Other DNA sequences in the sample encode the same CDR3. This rearrangement joins TRBV12-5 to TRBJ2-1, with 10 bases matching TRBD2. The CDR3 has 16 residues. After removal of 1 base from V and 4 bases from J, the junction contained 4 bases not matched to a gene. CDR1 is LGHNT and CDR2 is FRNRAP in the germline V gene. The CDR3 reads CASGLGSGGRYNEQFF. CDR3 coding DNA: TGTGCTAGTGGTTTGGGTAGCGGGGGGCGATACAATGAGCAGTTCTTC.

J is TRBJ1-1 and V is TRBV11-2; no clear D. CDR1 and CDR2 from the germline V gene are SGHAT and FQNNGV. Trimming stripped 2 bases from V and 11 bases from J, with 12 bases between. This CDR3 is built from 12 residues. The CDR3 coding sequence is TGTGCCAGCAGCTTAAATGGGAGAGTTGCTTTCTTT. It codes for CASSLNGRVAFF.

The chain carries TRBV5-6 and TRBJ1-3, with a weak D call TRBD1 (6 bases). CDR3 length equals 13 residues. In germline, CDR1 is SGHDT, CDR2 YYEEEE. The V end lost 7 bases, the J end lost 6 bases, and 14 bases lay between the germline ends. The CDR3 loop reads CASAFWTENTIYF. The CDR3 DNA is TGTGCCAGCGCCTTCTGGACAGAAAACACCATATATTTT.

V is TRBV9 and J is TRBJ2-3; no definite D call. V was shortened by 0 bases and J by 0 bases, with 8 bases between the two germline ends. The CDR3 consists of 15 residues. Germline loops: CDR1 SGDLS, CDR2 YYNGEE. This chain's CDR3 is CASSVARSSTDTQYF. CDR3 bases: TGTGCCAGCAGCGTAGCTAGGTCTAGCACAGATACGCAGTATTTT.

The J gene is TRBJ1-2, the V gene TRBV12-5, with 8 bases lining up with TRBD1. Trimming at V came to 0 bases and at J to 3 bases, leaving 6 bases not matched to a gene. The CDR3 has 16 residues. Per the germline V gene, CDR1 is LGHNT and CDR2 is FRNRAP. The CDR3 DNA sequence: TGTGCTAGTGGTTTGGTACTAGGACAGGGAGACTATGGCTACACCTTC. Amino acids: CASGLVLGQGDYGYTF.

The chain recombines TRBV28 with TRBJ1-5; D ambiguous. The CDR3 covers 13 residues. Germline loops: CDR1 MDHEN, CDR2 SYDVKM. Trimming stripped 3 bases from V and 5 bases from J, with 8 bases between. CDR3 sequence (DNA): TGTGCCAGCAGTTTGAGGACTCATCAGCCCCAGCATTTT. This sequence encodes CASSLRTHQPQHF.

The chain uses TRBV13 and TRBJ1-2; 7 nucleotides line up with TRBD1. V lost 6 bases to trimming and J lost 7 bases; unmatched junction nucleotides: 17. The CDR3 extends over 16 amino acids. Per germline, CDR1 PRHDT and CDR2 FYEKMQ (reference sequence). DNA for the CDR3: TGTGCCAGCAGATTCAACCCGACTACAGGGGATGGTGGCTACACCTTC. It codes for CASRFNPTTGDGGYTF. The whole variable domain, filled in from reference TRBV13 and TRBJ1-2, reads AAGVIQSPRHLIKEKRETATLKCYPIPRHDTVYWYQQGPGQDPQFLISFYEKMQSDKGSIPDRFSAQQFSDYHSELNMSSLELGDSALYFCASRFNPTTGDGGYTFGSGTRLTVV.

The chain uses TRBV28 and TRBJ1-1; 7 positions match TRBD1. There are 17 residues in the CDR3. The ends lost 2 bases at V and 3 bases at J; junction bases unmatched: 12. Germline CDR1 and CDR2: MDHEN and SYDVKM. The CDR3 sequence is CASSLKVLQGRDTEAFF. CDR3 sequence (DNA): TGTGCCAGCAGTTTAAAGGTCCTACAGGGGCGGGACACTGAAGCTTTCTTT.

The chain couples TRBV19 to TRBJ1-1, with D maybe TRBD1 (6 bases). The V gene's germline CDR1 is LNHDA and CDR2 SQIVND (reference sequence). Deletions cut 5 bases from V and 8 bases from J, with 15 bases between. The CDR3 is 13 amino acids. CDR3 protein: CASSDRDIQEAFF. DNA for the CDR3: TGTGCCAGTAGTGACCGGGACATCCAAGAAGCTTTCTTT.

The gene calls are TRBV7-9 and TRBJ1-2; D perhaps matches TRBD1 (5 bases). The CDR3 sequence is 12 residues long. V lost 4 bases, J lost 5 bases, and 8 bases lay in between. In germline, CDR1 is SEHNR, CDR2 FQNEAQ (reference sequence). CDR3 DNA sequence: TGTGCCAGCAGCTCGGACACGTATGGCTACACCTTC. Its protein is CASSSDTYGYTF.

The rearrangement uses TRBV7-2 and TRBJ1-1; TRBD1 is a possible D gene (5 bases). With 2 bases removed from V and 8 bases from J, the gap between germline ends came to 12 bases. Germline CDR1 SGHTA, CDR2 FQGNSA. The CDR3 totals 13 residues. CDR3 loop: CASSLTRTREAFF. CDR3 DNA: TGTGCCAGCAGCTTAACACGGACACGGGAAGCTTTCTTT.

This chain uses TRBV5-1 with TRBJ1-3, with D unresolved. CDR3 size: 13 residues. Trimming took 3 bases from V and 4 from J, leaving 8 bases between them. Germline V gene data show CDR1 as SGHRS and CDR2 as YFSETQ. CDR3 sequence (DNA): TGCGCCAGCAGCTCCTCAGTCGGAAACACCATATATTTT. It is translated as CASSSSVGNTIYF.

The rearrangement joins TRBV28 to TRBJ1-5; D may be TRBD1 (6 bases). V lost 7 bases to trimming and J lost 1 base, with 11 bases between them. CDR3 size: 14 residues. Germline values: CDR1 MDHEN, CDR2 SYDVKM. The CDR3: CASTMGQSNQPQHF. In DNA form, the CDR3 reads TGTGCCAGCACCATGGGACAAAGCAATCAGCCCCAGCATTTT. Based on the CDR3 plus reference TRBV28 and TRBJ1-5, the full variable domain is DVKVTQSSRYLVKRTGEKVFLECVQDMDHENMFWYRQDPGLGLRLIYFSYDVKMKEKGDIPEGYSVSREKKERFSLILESASTNQTSMYLCASTMGQSNQPQHFGDGTRLSIL.

The gene calls are TRBV7-6 and TRBJ2-7; D is possibly TRBD2 (6 bases). Trimming pared 1 base from V and 2 bases from J, leaving 9 bases between. There are 14 residues in the CDR3. Germline V gene data show CDR1 as SGHVS and CDR2 as FNYEAQ. The CDR3 reads CASSLGRGTYEQYF. CDR3 bases: TGTGCCAGCAGCTTAGGGCGCGGGACCTACGAGCAGTACTTC.

This chain connects TRBV18 to TRBJ2-3; 10 bases agree with TRBD2. There are 15 residues in the CDR3. Germline loops: CDR1 KGHSH, CDR2 LQKENI. The J segment lost 1 base and the V segment lost 6 bases, leaving 4 bases of the junction unmatched. CDR3 DNA sequence: TGTGCCAGCTCGTCCCTAGCGGGGGGCACAGATACGCAGTATTTT. Its translation: CASSSLAGGTDTQYF.

CDR3 bases: TGCGCCAGCAGCCCGGGACAGGGGGCGTACGGAGAGACCCAGTACTTC. It yields the protein CASSPGQGAYGETQYF. The J gene is TRBJ2-5, the V gene TRBV5-1; 12 nucleotides align to TRBD1. The CDR3 is 16 amino acids. Germline V gene lookup returns CDR1 SGHRS and CDR2 YFSETQ. Unmatched junction bases numbered 8, after V lost 4 bases and J lost 4 bases. The full variable domain, its missing parts supplied by reference TRBV5-1 and TRBJ2-5, is KAGVTQTPRYLIKTRGQQVTLSCSPISGHRSVSWYQQTPGQGLQFLFEYFSETQRNKGNFPGRFSGRQFSNSRSEMNVSTLELGDSALYLCASSPGQGAYGETQYFGPGTRLLVL.